This T cell receptor beta chain was sequenced in a study of PD-1 blockade in classical Hodgkin lymphoma. Study findings and constraints: Patients were excluded if nivolumab began under 1 year after ASCT (the autologous transplant). Diminished baseline TCR diversity has been reported in newly diagnosed patients relative to healthy donors.

With regard to this clone: Antigen specificity is unknown.

CDR1 MNHNY and CDR2 SVGAGI come from the germline V gene (reference sequence). The CDR3 length is 15 residues. The V and J ends lost 6 bases and 8 bases respectively, with 20 bases between them. Time point meaning: cycle 4 day 1 (C4D1), after six to seven weeks of nivolumab. Exposure to brentuximab vedotin varied, and each patient had relapsed following autologous stem cell transplantation. Using magnetic negative selection, the CD4+ T cells were separated out of thawed PBMCs. TCRdb's copy holds only in-frame clones and misses some; the assay was immunoSEQ multiplex PCR. The sample lists 25,000 to 35,000 clones, 75% to 90% seen once, with more than 2% in the top ten.

The sequence was obtained from a human donor with classical Hodgkin lymphoma. This chain joins TRBV6-6 and TRBJ2-1; D possibly corresponds to TRBD2 (7 bases). The sample consisted of CD4+ T cells from blood, taken before the fourth cycle of nivolumab. The CDR3 DNA is TGTGCCAGCAGCCCGGGGGGCGTGGGGGGCGATGAGCAGTTCTTC. Its translation is CASSPGGVGGDEQFF.